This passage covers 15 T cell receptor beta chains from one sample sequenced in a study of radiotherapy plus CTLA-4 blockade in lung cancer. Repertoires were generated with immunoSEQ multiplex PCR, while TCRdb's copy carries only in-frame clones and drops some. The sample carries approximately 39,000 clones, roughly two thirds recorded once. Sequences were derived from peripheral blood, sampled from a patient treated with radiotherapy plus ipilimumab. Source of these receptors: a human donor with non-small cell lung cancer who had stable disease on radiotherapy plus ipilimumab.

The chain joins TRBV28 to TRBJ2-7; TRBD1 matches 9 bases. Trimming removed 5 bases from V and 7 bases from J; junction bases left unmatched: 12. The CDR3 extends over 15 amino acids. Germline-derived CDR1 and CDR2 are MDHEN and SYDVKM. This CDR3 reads CASSPRDRDLGEQYF. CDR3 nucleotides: TGTGCCAGCAGTCCTCGGGACAGGGATTTGGGAGAGCAGTACTTC.

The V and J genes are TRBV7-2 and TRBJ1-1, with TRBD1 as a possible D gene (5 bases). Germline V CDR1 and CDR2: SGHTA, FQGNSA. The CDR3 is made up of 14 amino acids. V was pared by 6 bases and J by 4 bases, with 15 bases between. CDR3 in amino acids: CASRSLGPATEAFF. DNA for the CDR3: TGTGCCAGCAGGTCTCTGGGGCCCGCCACTGAAGCTTTCTTT. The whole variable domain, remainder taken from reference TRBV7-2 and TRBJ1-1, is GAGVSQSPSNKVTEKGKDVELRCDPISGHTALYWYRQSLGQGLEFLIYFQGNSAPDKSGLPSDRFSAERTGGSVSTLTIQRTQQEDSAVYLCASRSLGPATEAFFGQGTRLTVV.

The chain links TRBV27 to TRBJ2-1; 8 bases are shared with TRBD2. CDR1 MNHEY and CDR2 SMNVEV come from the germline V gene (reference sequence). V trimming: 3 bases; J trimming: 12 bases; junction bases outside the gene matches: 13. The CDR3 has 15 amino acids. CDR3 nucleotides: TGTGCCAGCAGTTTGCGGCTAGCGGGTGGACTGGGGCAGTTCTTC. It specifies CASSLRLAGGLGQFF.

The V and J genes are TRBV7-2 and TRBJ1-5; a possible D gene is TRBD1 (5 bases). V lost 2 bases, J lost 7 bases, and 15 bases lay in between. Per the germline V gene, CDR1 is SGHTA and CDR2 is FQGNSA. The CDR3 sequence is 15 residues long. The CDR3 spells CASSLSPGKGQPQHF. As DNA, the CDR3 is TGTGCCAGCAGCTTAAGTCCAGGGAAAGGGCAGCCCCAGCATTTT.

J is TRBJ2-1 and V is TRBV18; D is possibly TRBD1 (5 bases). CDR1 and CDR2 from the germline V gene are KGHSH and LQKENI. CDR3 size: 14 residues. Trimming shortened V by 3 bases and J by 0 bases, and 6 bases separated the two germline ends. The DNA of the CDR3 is TGTGCCAGCTCACCGACAGTCTCCTACAATGAGCAGTTCTTC. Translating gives CASSPTVSYNEQFF.

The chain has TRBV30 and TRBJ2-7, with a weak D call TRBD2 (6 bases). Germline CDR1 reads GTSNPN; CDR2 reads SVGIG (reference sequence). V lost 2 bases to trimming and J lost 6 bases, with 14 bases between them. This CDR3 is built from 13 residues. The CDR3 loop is CAWSLTSSSEQYF. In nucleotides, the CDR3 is TGTGCCTGGAGTTTAACTAGCTCGAGCGAGCAGTACTTC.

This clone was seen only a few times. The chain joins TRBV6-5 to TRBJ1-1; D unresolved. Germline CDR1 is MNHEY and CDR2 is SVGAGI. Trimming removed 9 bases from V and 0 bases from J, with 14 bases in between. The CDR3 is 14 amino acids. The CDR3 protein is CASKEGGMNTEAFF. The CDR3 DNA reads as TGTGCCAGTAAAGAAGGAGGGATGAACACTGAAGCTTTCTTT.

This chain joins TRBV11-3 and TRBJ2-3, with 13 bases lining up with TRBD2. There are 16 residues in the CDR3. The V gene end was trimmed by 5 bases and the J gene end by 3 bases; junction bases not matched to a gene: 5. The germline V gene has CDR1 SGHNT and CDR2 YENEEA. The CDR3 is CASSPGLAGSTDTQYF. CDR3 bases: TGTGCCAGCAGCCCGGGACTAGCGGGGTCTACAGATACGCAGTATTTT.

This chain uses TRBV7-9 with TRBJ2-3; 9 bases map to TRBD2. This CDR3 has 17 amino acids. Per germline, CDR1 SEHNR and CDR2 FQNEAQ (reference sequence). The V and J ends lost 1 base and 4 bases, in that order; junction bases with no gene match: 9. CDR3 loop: CASSLGYVSGGPDTQYF. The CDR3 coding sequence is TGTGCCAGCAGCTTAGGATACGTCAGCGGGGGGCCAGATACGCAGTATTTT.

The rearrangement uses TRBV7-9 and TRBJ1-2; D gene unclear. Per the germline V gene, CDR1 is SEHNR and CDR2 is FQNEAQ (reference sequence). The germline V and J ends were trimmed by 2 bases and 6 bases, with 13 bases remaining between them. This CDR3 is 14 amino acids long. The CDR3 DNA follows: TGTGCCAGCAGCTTAATCCGGGAGGTGGATGGCTACACCTTC. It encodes CASSLIREVDGYTF.

CDR3 coding DNA: TGTGCCAGCAGCTTTGACTTCACCGGGGAGCTGTTTTTT. As protein: CASSFDFTGELFF. The chain couples TRBV7-9 to TRBJ2-2; D is undetermined. The CDR3 contains 13 residues. Between the trimmed V and J ends, which lost 3 bases and 4 bases, there was a span of 6 bases. Germline lookup yields CDR1 SEHNR and CDR2 FQNEAQ (reference sequence).

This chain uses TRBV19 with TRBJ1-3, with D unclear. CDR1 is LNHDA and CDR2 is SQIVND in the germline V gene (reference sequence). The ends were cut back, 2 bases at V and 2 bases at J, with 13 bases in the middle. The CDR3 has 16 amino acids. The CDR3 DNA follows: TGTGCCAGTAGTATACCCGGCGGAGGGACTGGAAACACCATATATTTT. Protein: CASSIPGGGTGNTIYF.

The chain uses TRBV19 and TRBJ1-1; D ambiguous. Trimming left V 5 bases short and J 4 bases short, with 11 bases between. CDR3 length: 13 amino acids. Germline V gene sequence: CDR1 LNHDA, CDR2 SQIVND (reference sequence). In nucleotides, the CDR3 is TGTGCCAGTAGTTCCCAAGGCGGCACTGAAGCTTTCTTT. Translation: CASSSQGGTEAFF.

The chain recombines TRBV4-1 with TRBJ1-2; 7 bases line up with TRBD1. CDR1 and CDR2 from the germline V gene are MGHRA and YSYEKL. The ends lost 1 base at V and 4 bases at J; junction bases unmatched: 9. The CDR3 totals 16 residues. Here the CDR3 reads CASSQAGQGGIYGYTF. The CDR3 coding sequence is TGCGCCAGCAGCCAAGCTGGGCAGGGGGGAATCTATGGCTACACCTTC.

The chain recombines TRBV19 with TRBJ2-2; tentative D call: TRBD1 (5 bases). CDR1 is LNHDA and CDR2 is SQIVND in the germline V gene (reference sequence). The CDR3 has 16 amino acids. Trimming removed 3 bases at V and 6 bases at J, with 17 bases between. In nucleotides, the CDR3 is TGTGCCAGTAGTATTAGAACAGGACCGGGCGCCGGGGAGCTGTTTTTT. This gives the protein CASSIRTGPGAGELFF.